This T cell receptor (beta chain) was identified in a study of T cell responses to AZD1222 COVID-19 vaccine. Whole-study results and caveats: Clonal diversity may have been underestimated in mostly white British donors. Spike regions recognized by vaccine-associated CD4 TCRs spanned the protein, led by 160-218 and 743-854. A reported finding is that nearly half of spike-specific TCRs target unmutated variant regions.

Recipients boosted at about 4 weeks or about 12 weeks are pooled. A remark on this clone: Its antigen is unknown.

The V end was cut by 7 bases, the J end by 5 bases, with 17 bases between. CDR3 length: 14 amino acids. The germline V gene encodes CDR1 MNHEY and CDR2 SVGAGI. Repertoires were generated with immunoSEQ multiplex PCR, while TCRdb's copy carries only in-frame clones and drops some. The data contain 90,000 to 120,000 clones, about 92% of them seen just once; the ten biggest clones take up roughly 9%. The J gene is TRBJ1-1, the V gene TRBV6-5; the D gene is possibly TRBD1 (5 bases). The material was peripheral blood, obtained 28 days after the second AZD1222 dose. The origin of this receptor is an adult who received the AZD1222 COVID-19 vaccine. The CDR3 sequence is CASNTGTSVTEAFF. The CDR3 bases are TGTGCCAGCAATACCGGGACCTCTGTGACTGAAGCTTTCTTT.